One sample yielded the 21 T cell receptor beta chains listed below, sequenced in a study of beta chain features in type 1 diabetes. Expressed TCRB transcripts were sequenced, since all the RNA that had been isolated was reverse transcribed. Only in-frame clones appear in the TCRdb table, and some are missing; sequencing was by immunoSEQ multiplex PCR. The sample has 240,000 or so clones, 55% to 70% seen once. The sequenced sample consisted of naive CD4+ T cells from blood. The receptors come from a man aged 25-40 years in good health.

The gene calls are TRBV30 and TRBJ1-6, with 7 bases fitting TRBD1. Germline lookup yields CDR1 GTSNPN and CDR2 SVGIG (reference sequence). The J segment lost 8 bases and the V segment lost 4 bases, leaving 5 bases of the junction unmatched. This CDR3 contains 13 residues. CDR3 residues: CAWKRDSDSPLHF. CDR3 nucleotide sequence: TGTGCCTGGAAGCGGGACAGCGATTCACCCCTCCACTTT.

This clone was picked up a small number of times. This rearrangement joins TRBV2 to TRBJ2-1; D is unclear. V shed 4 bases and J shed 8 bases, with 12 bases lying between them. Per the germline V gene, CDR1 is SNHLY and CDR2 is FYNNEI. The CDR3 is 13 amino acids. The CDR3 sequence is CASSGELWDEQFF. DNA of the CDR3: TGTGCCAGCAGTGGGGAACTTTGGGATGAGCAGTTCTTC. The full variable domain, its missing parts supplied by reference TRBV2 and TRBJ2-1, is EPEVTQTPSHQVTQMGQEVILRCVPISNHLYFYWYRQILGQKVEFLVSFYNNEISEKSEIFDDQFSVERPDGSNFTLKIRSTKLEDSAMYFCASSGELWDEQFFGPGTRLTVL.

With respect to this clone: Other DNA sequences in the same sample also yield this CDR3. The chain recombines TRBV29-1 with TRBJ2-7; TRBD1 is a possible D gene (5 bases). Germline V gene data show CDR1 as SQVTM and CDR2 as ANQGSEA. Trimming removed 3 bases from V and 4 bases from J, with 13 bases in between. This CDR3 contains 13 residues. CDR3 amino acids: CSVEGQGPYEQYF. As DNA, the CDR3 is TGCAGCGTTGAGGGGCAGGGCCCTTACGAGCAGTACTTC.

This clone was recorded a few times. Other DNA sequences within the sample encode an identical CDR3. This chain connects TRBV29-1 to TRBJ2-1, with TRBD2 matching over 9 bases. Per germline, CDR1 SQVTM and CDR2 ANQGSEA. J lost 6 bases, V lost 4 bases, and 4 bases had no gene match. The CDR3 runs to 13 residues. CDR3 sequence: CSVVRGRGNEQFF. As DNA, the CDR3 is TGCAGCGTTGTACGCGGGAGGGGCAATGAGCAGTTCTTC.

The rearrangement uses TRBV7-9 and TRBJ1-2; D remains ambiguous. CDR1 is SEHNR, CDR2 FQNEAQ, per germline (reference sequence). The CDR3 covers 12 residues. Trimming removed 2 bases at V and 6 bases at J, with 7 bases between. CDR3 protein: CASSLLSDGYTF. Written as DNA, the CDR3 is TGTGCCAGCAGCTTATTGAGTGATGGCTACACCTTC. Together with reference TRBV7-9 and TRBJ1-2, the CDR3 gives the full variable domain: DTGVSQNPRHKITKRGQNVTFRCDPISEHNRLYWYRQTLGQGPEFLTYFQNEAQLEKSRLLSDRFSAERPKGSFSTLEIQRTEQGDSAMYLCASSLLSDGYTFGSGTRLTVV.

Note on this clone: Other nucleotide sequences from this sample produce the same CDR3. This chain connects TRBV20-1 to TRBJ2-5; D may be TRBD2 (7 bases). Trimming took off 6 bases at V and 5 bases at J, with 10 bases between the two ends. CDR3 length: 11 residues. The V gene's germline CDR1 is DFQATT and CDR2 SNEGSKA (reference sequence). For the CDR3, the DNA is TGCAGTGCCTCGGGGGGCGAGACCCAGTACTTC. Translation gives CSASGGETQYF.

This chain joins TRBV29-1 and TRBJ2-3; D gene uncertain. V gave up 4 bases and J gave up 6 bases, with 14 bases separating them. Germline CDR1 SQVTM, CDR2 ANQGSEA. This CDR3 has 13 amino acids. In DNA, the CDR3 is TGCAGCGTTGCTTGGACCTCCGATGATACGCAGTATTTT. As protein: CSVAWTSDDTQYF.

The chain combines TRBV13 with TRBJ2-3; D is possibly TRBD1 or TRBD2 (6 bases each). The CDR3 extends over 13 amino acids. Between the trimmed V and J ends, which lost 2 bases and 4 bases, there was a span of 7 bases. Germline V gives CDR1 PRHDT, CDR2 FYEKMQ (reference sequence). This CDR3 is CASSLRGADTQYF. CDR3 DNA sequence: TGTGCCAGCAGCTTAAGGGGGGCAGATACGCAGTATTTT.

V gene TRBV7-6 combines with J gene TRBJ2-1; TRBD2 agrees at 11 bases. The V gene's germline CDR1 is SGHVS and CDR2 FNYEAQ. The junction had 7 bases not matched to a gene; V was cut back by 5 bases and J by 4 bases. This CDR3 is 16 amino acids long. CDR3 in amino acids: CASSLRLAGMYNEQFF. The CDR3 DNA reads TGTGCCAGCAGCCTGCGACTAGCGGGGATGTACAATGAGCAGTTCTTC.

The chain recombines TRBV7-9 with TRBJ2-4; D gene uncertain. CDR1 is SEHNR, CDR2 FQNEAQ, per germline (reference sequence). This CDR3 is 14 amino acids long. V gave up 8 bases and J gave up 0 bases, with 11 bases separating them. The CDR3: CASGTQRAKNIQYF. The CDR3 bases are TGTGCCAGCGGCACACAGAGAGCCAAAAACATTCAGTACTTC.

This CDR3 reads CASSPIGTLQFF. The DNA for the CDR3 is TGCGCCAGCAGTCCAATAGGGACTCTCCAGTTCTTC. The gene calls are TRBV5-1 and TRBJ2-1, with D perhaps TRBD2 (6 bases). The germline CDR1 and CDR2 sequences are SGHRS and YFSETQ. V shed 5 bases and J shed 13 bases, with 16 bases lying between them. The CDR3 is 12 amino acids.

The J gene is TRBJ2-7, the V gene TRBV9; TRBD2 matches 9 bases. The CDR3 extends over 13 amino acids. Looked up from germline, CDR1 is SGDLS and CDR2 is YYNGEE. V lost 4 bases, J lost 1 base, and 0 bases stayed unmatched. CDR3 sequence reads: CASSLAGSYEQYF. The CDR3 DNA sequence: TGTGCCAGCAGCCTAGCGGGATCCTACGAGCAGTACTTC.

The CDR3 loop reads CASSNQFWTGGAYEQYF. CDR3 nucleotides: TGTGCCAGTAGTAACCAGTTTTGGACAGGGGGAGCCTACGAGCAGTACTTC. The chain recombines TRBV19 with TRBJ2-7; 10 bases are a match to TRBD1. Germline CDR1 is LNHDA and CDR2 is SQIVND (reference sequence). This CDR3 has 17 amino acids. J gave up 2 bases and V 4 bases, and 11 bases lay outside the gene matches.

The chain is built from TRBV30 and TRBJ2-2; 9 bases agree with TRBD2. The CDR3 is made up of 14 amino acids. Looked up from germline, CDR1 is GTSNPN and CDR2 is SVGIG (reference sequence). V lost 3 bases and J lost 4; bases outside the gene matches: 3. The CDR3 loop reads CAWRNSGGTGELFF. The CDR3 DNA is TGTGCCTGGAGAAATAGCGGGGGCACCGGGGAGCTGTTTTTT. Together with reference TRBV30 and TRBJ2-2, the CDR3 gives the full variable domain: SQTIHQWPATLVQPVGSPLSLECTVEGTSNPNLYWYRQAAGRGLQLLFYSVGIGQISSEVPQNLSASRPQDRQFILSSKKLLLSDSGFYLCAWRNSGGTGELFFGEGSRLTVL.

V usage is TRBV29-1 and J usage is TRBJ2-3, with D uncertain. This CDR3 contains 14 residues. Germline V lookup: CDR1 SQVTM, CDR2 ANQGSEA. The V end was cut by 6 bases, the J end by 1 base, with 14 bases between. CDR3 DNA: TGCAGCGTCAAAATACCCGGGCGCACAGATACGCAGTATTTT. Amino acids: CSVKIPGRTDTQYF.

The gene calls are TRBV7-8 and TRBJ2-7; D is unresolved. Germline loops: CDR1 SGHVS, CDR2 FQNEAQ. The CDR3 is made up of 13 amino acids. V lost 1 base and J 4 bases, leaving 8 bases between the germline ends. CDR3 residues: CASSLVETYEQYF. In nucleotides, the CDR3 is TGTGCCAGCAGCTTAGTTGAGACTTACGAGCAGTACTTC.

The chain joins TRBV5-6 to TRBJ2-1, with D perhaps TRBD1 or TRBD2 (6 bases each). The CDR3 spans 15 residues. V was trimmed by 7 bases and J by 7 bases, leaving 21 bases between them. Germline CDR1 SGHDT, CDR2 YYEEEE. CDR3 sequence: CASEGGHPLGNEQFF. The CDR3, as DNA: TGTGCCAGCGAAGGGGGGCACCCACTCGGGAATGAGCAGTTCTTC.

The CDR3 is CASSLPGNSPLHF. CDR3 nucleotides: TGTGCCAGCAGCTTACCGGGGAATTCACCCCTCCACTTT. The rearrangement uses TRBV7-9 and TRBJ1-6; the D is unclear. Germline V lookup: CDR1 SEHNR, CDR2 FQNEAQ (reference sequence). V was clipped by 2 bases and J by 7 bases, with 6 bases between them. The CDR3 sequence is 13 residues long.

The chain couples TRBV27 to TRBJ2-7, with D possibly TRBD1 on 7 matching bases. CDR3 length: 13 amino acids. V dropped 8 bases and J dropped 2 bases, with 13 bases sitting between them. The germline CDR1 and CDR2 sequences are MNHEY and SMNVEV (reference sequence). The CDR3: CASRQGGTYEQYF. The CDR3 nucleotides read TGTGCCAGCCGACAGGGAGGCACCTACGAGCAGTACTTC.

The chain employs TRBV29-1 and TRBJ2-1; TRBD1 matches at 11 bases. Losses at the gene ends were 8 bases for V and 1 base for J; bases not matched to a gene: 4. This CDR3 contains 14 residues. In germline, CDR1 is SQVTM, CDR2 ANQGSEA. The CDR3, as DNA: TGCAGCACAGGACAGGGGGCTTCCTACAATGAGCAGTTCTTC. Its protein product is CSTGQGASYNEQFF.

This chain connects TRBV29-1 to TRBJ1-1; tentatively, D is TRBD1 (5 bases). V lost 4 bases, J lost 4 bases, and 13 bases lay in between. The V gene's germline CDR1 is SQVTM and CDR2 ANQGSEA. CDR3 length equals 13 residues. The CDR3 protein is CSVGQGQGTEAFF. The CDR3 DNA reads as TGCAGCGTTGGCCAGGGCCAGGGCACTGAAGCTTTCTTT. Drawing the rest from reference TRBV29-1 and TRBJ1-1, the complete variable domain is SAVISQKPSRDICQRGTSLTIQCQVDSQVTMMFWYRQQPGQSLTLIATANQGSEATYESGFVIDKFPISRPNLTFSTLTVSNMSPEDSSIYLCSVGQGQGTEAFFGQGTRLTVV.